This T cell receptor (beta chain) stems from a study of cytomegalovirus exposure and HLA in healthy donors. Study in general: An early data release held around 80 million unique TCRs from HLA-typed donors.

The CDR3 covers 13 residues. V lost 5 bases and J lost 7, with 11 bases in between. CDR1 and CDR2 (germline): SGHTA, FQGNSA. It was with 60 Vbeta and 13 Jbeta primers that the PCR ran. TCRdb's table, derived via immunoSEQ multiplex PCR, lists solely in-frame clones and lacks some. Here the sample spans approximately 88,000 clones, 60% to 80% being singletons. General study points: Specificity for CMV antigens was confirmed in vitro for a few of the CMV-associated chains. Donors belonging to an Asian-associated ancestry cluster reportedly showed fewer N-insertions in productive TCRs than the roughly 700-donor mean, according to what a later analysis found. The likely origin of a cluster of highly shared sequence variants was a sequencing artifact.

The table lists this clone with a few counts. Its specificity is unknown. Sequencing was done on a sample of PBMCs. The rearrangement links TRBV7-2 to TRBJ2-2; tentatively, D is TRBD1 (5 bases). The sequence was collected from a man aged 55 to 69 in good health and CMV-seronegative. The DNA of the CDR3 is TGTGCCAGCAGCCCGGCAAGGGGCGGGGAGCTGTTTTTT. It encodes CASSPARGGELFF.